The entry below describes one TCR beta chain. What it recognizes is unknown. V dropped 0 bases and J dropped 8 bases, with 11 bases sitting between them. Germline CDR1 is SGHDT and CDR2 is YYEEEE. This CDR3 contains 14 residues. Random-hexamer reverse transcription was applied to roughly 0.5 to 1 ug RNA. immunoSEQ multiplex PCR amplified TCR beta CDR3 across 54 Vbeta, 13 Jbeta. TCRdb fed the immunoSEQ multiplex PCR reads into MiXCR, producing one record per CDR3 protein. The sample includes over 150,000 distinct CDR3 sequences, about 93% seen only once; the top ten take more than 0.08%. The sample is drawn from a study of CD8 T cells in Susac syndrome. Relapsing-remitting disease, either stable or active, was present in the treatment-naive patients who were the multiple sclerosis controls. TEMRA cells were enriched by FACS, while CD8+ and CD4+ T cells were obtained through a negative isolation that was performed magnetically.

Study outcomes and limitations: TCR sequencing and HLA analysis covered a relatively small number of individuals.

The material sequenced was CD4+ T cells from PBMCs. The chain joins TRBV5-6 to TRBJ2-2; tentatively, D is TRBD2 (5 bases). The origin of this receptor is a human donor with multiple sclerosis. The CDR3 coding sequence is TGTGCCAGCAGCTTGGAAGGTAGCGTGGGGGAGCTGTTTTTT. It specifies CASSLEGSVGELFF.